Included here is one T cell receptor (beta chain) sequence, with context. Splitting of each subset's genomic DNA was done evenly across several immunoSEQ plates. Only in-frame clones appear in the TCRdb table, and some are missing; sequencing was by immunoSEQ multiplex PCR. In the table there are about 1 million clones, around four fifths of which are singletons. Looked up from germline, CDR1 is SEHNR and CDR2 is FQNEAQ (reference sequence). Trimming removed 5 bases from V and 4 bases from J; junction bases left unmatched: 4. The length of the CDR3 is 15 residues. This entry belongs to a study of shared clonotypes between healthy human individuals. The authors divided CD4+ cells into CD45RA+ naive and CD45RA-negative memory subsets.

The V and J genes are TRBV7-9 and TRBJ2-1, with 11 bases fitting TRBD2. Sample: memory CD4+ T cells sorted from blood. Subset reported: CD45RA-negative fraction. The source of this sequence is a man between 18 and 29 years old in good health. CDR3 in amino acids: CASSPTSGGYNEQFF. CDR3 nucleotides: TGTGCCAGCAGCCCTACTAGCGGGGGTTACAATGAGCAGTTCTTC.